The 25 T cell receptor beta chains below were found in one sample sequenced in a study of cytomegalovirus exposure and HLA in healthy donors. The PCR contained 60 Vbeta and 13 Jbeta primers. Only in-frame clones appear in the TCRdb table, and some are missing; sequencing was by immunoSEQ multiplex PCR. This table holds roughly 250,000 clones, under 90% found once. Sequenced sample: PBMCs. The source of these receptors is a girl aged 2 to 10 in good health and CMV-seronegative.

The chain has TRBV9 and TRBJ2-7, with D maybe TRBD2 (6 bases). The ends were cut back, 1 base at V and 3 bases at J, with 8 bases in the middle. Looked up from germline, CDR1 is SGDLS and CDR2 is YYNGEE. CDR3 length: 13 residues. The CDR3 region is CASSVQGGYEQYF. In DNA form, the CDR3 reads TGTGCCAGCAGCGTACAGGGAGGCTACGAGCAGTACTTC. Variable domain in full (rest from reference TRBV9 and TRBJ2-7): DSGVTQTPKHLITATGQRVTLRCSPRSGDLSVYWYQQSLDQGLQFLIQYYNGEERAKGNILERFSAQQFPDLHSELNLSSLELGDSALYFCASSVQGGYEQYFGPGTRLTVT.

V usage is TRBV29-1 and J usage is TRBJ1-1; 7 nucleotides match TRBD1. V trimming: 6 bases; J trimming: 5 bases; junction bases outside the gene matches: 12. The CDR3 sequence is 14 residues long. Germline CDR1 SQVTM, CDR2 ANQGSEA. CDR3 nucleotide sequence: TGCAGCGTCCGAGAGATTAGACAGGGTACTGAAGCTTTCTTT. Its translation: CSVREIRQGTEAFF.

The chain links TRBV7-7 to TRBJ2-5, with D perhaps TRBD1 (6 bases). CDR1 and CDR2 (germline): SSHAT, FNYEAQ (reference sequence). The V and J ends lost 2 bases and 3 bases respectively, with 10 bases between them. The CDR3 runs 14 residues. CDR3 in amino acids: CASSLRGNEETQYF. Here the CDR3 DNA reads TGTGCCAGCAGCTTAAGGGGGAACGAAGAGACCCAGTACTTC. The full variable domain, in which reference TRBV7-7 and TRBJ2-5 provide the parts outside the CDR3, is GAGVSQSPRYKVTKRGQDVTLRCDPISSHATLYWYQQALGQGPEFLTYFNYEAQPDKSGLPSDRFSAERPEGSISTLTIQRTEQRDSAMYRCASSLRGNEETQYFGPGTRLLVL.

On this clone: An end of the junction differs from the germline gene, which may be a read error. The chain links TRBV28 to TRBJ1-3; D uncertain. The CDR3 is 11 residues long. The germline gives CDR1 MDHEN, CDR2 SYDVKM. DNA of the CDR3: TGTGCCAGCAGTGTACGGACGGAGGTCCATTTT. Residues: CASSVRTEVHF.

This clone has a single count. The V gene is TRBV18, the J gene TRBJ1-6; D perhaps matches TRBD1 (5 bases). Per germline, CDR1 KGHSH and CDR2 LQKENI. V was cut by 5 bases and J by 0 bases, with 14 bases left in between. The CDR3 extends over 17 amino acids. The CDR3 protein is CASSVEWGGSYNSPLHF. Written as DNA, the CDR3 is TGTGCCAGCTCAGTTGAGTGGGGCGGCTCCTATAATTCACCCCTCCACTTT.

This clone was detected once. The chain is built from TRBV29-1 and TRBJ1-1; D gene unclear. Trimming left V 6 bases short and J 1 base short, with 9 bases between. Looked up from germline, CDR1 is SQVTM and CDR2 is ANQGSEA. The CDR3 is 12 residues long. The CDR3 bases are TGCAGCGTGGTTACAGCGAACACTGAAGCTTTCTTT. Its protein product is CSVVTANTEAFF.

This sequence joins TRBV6-5 and TRBJ1-2, with 12 bases identical to TRBD1. Germline CDR1 is MNHEY and CDR2 is SVGAGI. CDR3 size: 15 residues. V lost 6 bases and J lost 8; bases outside the gene matches: 10. The DNA for the CDR3 is TGTGCCAGCAGAATCGCCGGGACAGGGGGCTGGGGCTACACCTTC. It yields the protein CASRIAGTGGWGYTF.

This clone was seen just once. The gene calls are TRBV30 and TRBJ2-1; D is uncertain. Trimming removed 4 bases from V and 0 bases from J, with 10 bases in between. CDR3 length equals 14 residues. Germline values: CDR1 GTSNPN, CDR2 SVGIG (reference sequence). The CDR3 DNA sequence: TGTGCCTGGACTCCACTGAGCTCCTACAATGAGCAGTTCTTC. Protein: CAWTPLSSYNEQFF. Complete variable domain (other parts from reference TRBV30 and TRBJ2-1): SQTIHQWPATLVQPVGSPLSLECTVEGTSNPNLYWYRQAAGRGLQLLFYSVGIGQISSEVPQNLSASRPQDRQFILSSKKLLLSDSGFYLCAWTPLSSYNEQFFGPGTRLTVL.

The rearrangement uses TRBV7-3 and TRBJ1-1; possible D gene TRBD1, 6 bases. The V end was cut by 5 bases, the J end by 3 bases, with 10 bases between. The CDR3 is made up of 13 amino acids. Germline CDR1 SGHTA, CDR2 FQGTGA. The CDR3 here is CASSENRDTEAFF. CDR3 nucleotide sequence: TGTGCCAGCAGCGAAAACAGGGACACTGAAGCTTTCTTT.

This clone was found a few times. The rearrangement uses TRBV7-9 and TRBJ2-1; 14 nucleotides line up with TRBD2. CDR3 size: 15 residues. V gave up 3 bases and J gave up 6 bases; unmatched junction bases: 1. Germline V gives CDR1 SEHNR, CDR2 FQNEAQ (reference sequence). CDR3 region: CASSLGLAGVNEQFF. CDR3 sequence (DNA): TGTGCCAGCAGCTTGGGACTAGCGGGAGTCAATGAGCAGTTCTTC. Supplemented by reference TRBV7-9 and TRBJ2-1, the full variable domain reads DTGVSQNPRHKITKRGQNVTFRCDPISEHNRLYWYRQTLGQGPEFLTYFQNEAQLEKSRLLSDRFSAERPKGSFSTLEIQRTEQGDSAMYLCASSLGLAGVNEQFFGPGTRLTVL.

The rearrangement joins TRBV28 to TRBJ2-2; TRBD2 aligns across 15 bases. The CDR3 extends over 18 amino acids. Germline V gives CDR1 MDHEN, CDR2 SYDVKM. The ends lost 6 bases at V and 5 bases at J; junction bases unmatched: 10. Here the CDR3 reads CASSPRTSGRARTGELFF. DNA of the CDR3: TGTGCCAGCAGCCCCCGGACTAGCGGGAGGGCCCGGACCGGGGAGCTGTTTTTT.

J is TRBJ1-1 and V is TRBV4-1; 7 bases match TRBD1. This CDR3 region has 21 residues. Germline V gene data show CDR1 as MGHRA and CDR2 as YSYEKL. Trimming at V came to 0 bases and at J to 2 bases, leaving 21 bases not matched to a gene. Here the CDR3 DNA reads TGCGCCAGCAGCCAAGAGTTGAGGGGTATGGGACGGGACAGAGATAACACTGAAGCTTTCTTT. It codes for CASSQELRGMGRDRDNTEAFF.

J is TRBJ2-1 and V is TRBV27; 8 bases align to TRBD1. The J segment lost 4 bases and the V segment lost 6 bases, leaving 8 bases of the junction unmatched. CDR1 is MNHEY and CDR2 is SMNVEV in the germline V gene (reference sequence). The CDR3 is 15 residues long. The CDR3 region has the DNA TGTGCCAGCAGCTCTGGGACAGGAATATACAATGAGCAGTTCTTC. Protein sequence: CASSSGTGIYNEQFF.

The V gene is TRBV19, the J gene TRBJ1-5; 8 bases fit TRBD1. The V and J ends lost 3 bases and 0 bases, in that order; junction bases with no gene match: 10. Per germline, CDR1 LNHDA and CDR2 SQIVND (reference sequence). CDR3 size: 18 residues. CDR3 in amino acids: CASSMAATGVYSNQPQHF. In nucleotides, the CDR3 is TGTGCCAGTAGTATGGCCGCGACAGGGGTATATAGCAATCAGCCCCAGCATTTT.

V usage is TRBV9 and J usage is TRBJ2-3, with a possible D match to TRBD1 (5 bases). The CDR3 contains 15 residues. V was shortened by 6 bases and J by 2 bases, with 16 bases between the two germline ends. CDR1 is SGDLS and CDR2 is YYNGEE in the germline V gene. The CDR3 sequence: CASNRRQGDTDTQYF. The CDR3, as DNA: TGTGCCAGCAACCGTAGGCAGGGCGACACAGATACGCAGTATTTT.

Here the CDR3 DNA reads TGTGCCAGCAGCCCTCCCCAAGAGACCCAGTACTTC. The encoded protein is CASSPPQETQYF. This chain uses TRBV11-2 with TRBJ2-5, with D uncertain. CDR3 length: 12 residues. The V gene's germline CDR1 is SGHAT and CDR2 FQNNGV. V was trimmed by 5 bases and J by 1 base, leaving 5 bases between them.

V and J are TRBV5-1 and TRBJ2-7; 8 bases map to TRBD1. In germline, CDR1 is SGHRS, CDR2 YFSETQ. V was clipped by 4 bases and J by 4 bases; unmatched bases: 13. The CDR3 has 16 amino acids. The CDR3 reads CASSPGGTGAGYEQYF. CDR3 nucleotides: TGCGCCAGCAGCCCCGGCGGGACAGGCGCGGGGTACGAGCAGTACTTC.

The chain's CDR3 is CASREGAGKYEQYF. The CDR3 coding sequence is TGTGCCAGCCGCGAGGGAGCAGGCAAGTACGAGCAGTACTTC. This sequence joins TRBV18 and TRBJ2-7; a weak D match, TRBD2 (5 bases). This CDR3 is built from 14 residues. Germline CDR1 is KGHSH and CDR2 is LQKENI. Trimming stripped 8 bases from V and 4 bases from J, with 18 bases between. The complete variable domain, with remaining parts taken from reference TRBV18 and TRBJ2-7, reads NAGVMQNPRHLVRRRGQEARLRCSPMKGHSHVYWYRQLPEEGLKFMVYLQKENIIDESGMPKERFSAEFPKEGPSILRIQQVVRGDSAAYFCASREGAGKYEQYFGPGTRLTVT.

This sequence joins TRBV29-1 and TRBJ1-1; D might be TRBD1 (6 bases). This CDR3 has 13 amino acids. V dropped 0 bases and J dropped 10 bases, with 15 bases sitting between them. Germline CDR1 SQVTM, CDR2 ANQGSEA. The CDR3 region is CSVEDTYRVGAFF. In nucleotides, the CDR3 is TGCAGCGTTGAAGATACCTACAGGGTGGGAGCTTTCTTT.

This sequence joins TRBV6-5 and TRBJ2-5, with D possibly matching TRBD2 (5 bases). Germline assignment: CDR1 MNHEY and CDR2 SVGAGI. The CDR3 has 14 residues. Trimming removed 7 bases at V and 2 bases at J, with 14 bases between. The CDR3 DNA is TGTGCCAGCACCAGCGGCCGCGGGCAAGAGACCCAGTACTTC. This codes for CASTSGRGQETQYF.

J is TRBJ2-3 and V is TRBV27, with 12 bases lining up with TRBD2. Germline loops: CDR1 MNHEY, CDR2 SMNVEV (reference sequence). The trim removed 8 bases at V and 4 bases at J, leaving 4 bases unmatched. This CDR3 is built from 14 residues. As DNA, the CDR3 is TGTGCCAGCGGCTCTAGCGGGGGGGCAGATACGCAGTATTTT. Protein sequence: CASGSSGGADTQYF.

The chain combines TRBV19 with TRBJ2-7; TRBD2 is a possible D gene (6 bases). This CDR3 is built from 13 residues. Germline V lookup: CDR1 LNHDA, CDR2 SQIVND (reference sequence). Trimming stripped 3 bases from V and 4 bases from J, with 10 bases between. CDR3 sequence reads: CASSIRREYEQYF. The DNA of the CDR3 is TGTGCCAGTAGTATCCGGCGGGAATACGAGCAGTACTTC.

V is TRBV5-1 and J is TRBJ2-3; 7 bases match TRBD1. V gave up 7 bases and J gave up 3 bases; unmatched junction bases: 8. In germline, CDR1 is SGHRS, CDR2 YFSETQ. The CDR3 sequence is 14 residues long. The CDR3 DNA reads as TGCGCCAGCGGCCGGGACAGCAGTACAGATACGCAGTATTTT. This gives the protein CASGRDSSTDTQYF.

The chain employs TRBV6-1 and TRBJ1-1, with unresolved D. The germline V and J ends were trimmed by 2 bases and 5 bases, with 12 bases remaining between them. There are 14 residues in the CDR3. CDR1 is MNHNS, CDR2 SASEGT, per germline. CDR3 coding DNA: TGTGCCAGCAGTGAACTACCGACGGGGACTGAAGCTTTCTTT. It yields the protein CASSELPTGTEAFF.

This chain connects TRBV14 to TRBJ2-1; 10 positions match TRBD2. V lost 3 bases to trimming and J lost 4 bases; unmatched junction nucleotides: 3. Germline CDR1 and CDR2: SGHDN and FVKESK. CDR3 length equals 15 residues. CDR3 region: CASSQLAGVYNEQFF. The CDR3 coding sequence is TGTGCCAGCAGCCAGCTAGCGGGGGTATACAATGAGCAGTTCTTC.